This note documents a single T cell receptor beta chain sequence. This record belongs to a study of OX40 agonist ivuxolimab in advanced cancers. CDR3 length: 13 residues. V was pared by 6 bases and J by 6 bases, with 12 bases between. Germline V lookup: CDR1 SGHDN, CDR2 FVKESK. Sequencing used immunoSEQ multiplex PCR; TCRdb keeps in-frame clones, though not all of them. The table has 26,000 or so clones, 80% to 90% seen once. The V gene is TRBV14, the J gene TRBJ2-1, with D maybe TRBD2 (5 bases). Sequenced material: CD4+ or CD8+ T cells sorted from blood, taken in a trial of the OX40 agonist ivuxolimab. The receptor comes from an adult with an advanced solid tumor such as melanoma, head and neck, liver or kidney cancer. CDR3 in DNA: TGTGCCAGCAGACCGGCGGGCCCCAATGAGCAGTTCTTC. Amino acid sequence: CASRPAGPNEQFF.